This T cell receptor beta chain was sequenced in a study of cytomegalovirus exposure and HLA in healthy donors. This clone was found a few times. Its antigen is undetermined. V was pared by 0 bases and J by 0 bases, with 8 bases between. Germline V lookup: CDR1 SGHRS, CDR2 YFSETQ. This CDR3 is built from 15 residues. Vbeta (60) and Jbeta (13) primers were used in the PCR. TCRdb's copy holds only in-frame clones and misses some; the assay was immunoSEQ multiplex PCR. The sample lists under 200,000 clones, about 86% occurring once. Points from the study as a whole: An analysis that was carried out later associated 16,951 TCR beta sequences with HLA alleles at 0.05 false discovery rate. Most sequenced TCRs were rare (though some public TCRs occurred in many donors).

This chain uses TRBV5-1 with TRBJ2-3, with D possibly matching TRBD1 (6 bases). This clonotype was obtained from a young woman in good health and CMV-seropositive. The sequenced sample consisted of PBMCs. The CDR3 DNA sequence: TGCGCCAGCAGCTTGGCCGACAGGAGCACAGATACGCAGTATTTT. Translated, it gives CASSLADRSTDTQYF.